This T cell receptor (beta chain) was obtained from a study of long-term antiretroviral therapy in people with HIV (dated by TCRdb to about 2022). Some background on the complete study: Collection of the earliest samples took place about a decade ahead of the 2015 WHO recommendation for immediate ART, at a time when ART was typically delayed until CD4 counts fell. A retrospective serial study tested whether changes in peripheral blood TRB repertoire composition and diversity were associated with ART initiation and durable HIV suppression. The cohort contributed fewer than 200 cryopreserved PBMC samples from about 30 adults with confirmed HIV infection, collected serially over a mean of 6 years (range 1-12). Among the approximately 27 participants with HIV, approximately 10 were female. No cross-contamination during QIAcube processing was shown when test extractions of a monoclonal T-cell line were performed alongside fewer than 35 polyclonal samples. Broad study findings and their caveats: Because cell numbers in pre-ART samples were limited, unsorted PBMC were profiled instead of sorted CD4+ and CD8+ T cells. Expanded TRB clones identified before ART initiation dominated the repertoire at all time points, although this dominance fluctuated and declined in many PLHIV after ART. Since PBMC availability was limited, sequencing covered only the TCR beta chain, with no alpha chain pairing. The samples span the years 2004 to 2017, and the ART regimens used at that time may not be as effective as current regimens. CDR3 length ranges in HIV repertoires were narrower than in controls, and network structure suggested an antigen-experienced repertoire with only a slight naive shift after ART. Starting ART was linked to a significant rise in TRB diversity, yet even with long-term ART the diversity remained significantly lower than in transplant donor controls. Inferences about post-ART repertoire changes are limited because no data were available on ART adherence, viral resistance or therapy changes.

The germline V end is reduced by 3 bases and the J end by 5 bases; junction bases left unmatched: 1. From the cysteine through the phenylalanine, the CDR3 covers 14 amino acids. Just CDR3 DNA is preserved here, 42 bases in frame from base 1. The germline V gene gives CDR1 as MDHEN and CDR2 as SYDVKM. Inclusion was restricted to participants for whom at least one PBMC sample before ART initiation and at least two post-ART samples were available. All participants with HIV were treated in the United States of America. Cryopreserved samples of about 0.95-11 million PBMC were thawed and washed before DNA extraction. At the time of the earliest PBMC sample for each participant with HIV, ages ranged from roughly 23 to 60 years. Each participant contributed PBMC samples from 1-4 timepoints before ART initiation and 2-8 timepoints after ART initiation, with a median of 7 samples. For every participant, serial HIV viral load, CD4+ T-cell count, ART history and demographic data were obtained. Genomic DNA was extracted from unsorted PBMC with a Qiagen kit on a QIAcube, with processing performed in batches of 12 samples.

The immunoSEQ hsTCRB v3.0 assay was used at survey level resolution to sequence the TRB variable region. A depth of 40,000-50,000 T-cell genomes per sample was targeted for TRB sequencing. Pooled TRB libraries were sequenced on an Illumina MiSeq with a v3 150-cycle kit. The original pipeline was this. Analysis of repertoires was carried out in R inside a reproducible Nextflow workflow spanning QC, data transformation and analysis. LymphoSeq2, an R package for exploring AIRR-Seq data, was used to implement the custom analyses. A handful of samples that yielded fewer than 5000 total TRB sequences were excluded, so that approximately 200 HIV repertoires were analyzed. Among the 190 or so HIV repertoires that were kept, 59 were collected before ART initiation and under 150 were collected after ART initiation. Each repertoire was downsampled to 5000 TRB nucleotide sequences, and summary statistics were averaged across 100 downsampling iterations. Only TRB sequences with CDR3 regions of at least seven amino acids were retained for analysis. Two measures captured diversity: a Shannon entropy-derived clonality score and the Gini coefficient. Repertoire networks linked the top 5000 CDR3 amino acid sequences whenever two sequences differed by an edit distance of one. Antigen specificity groups and MHC restriction were predicted for TRB CDR3 amino acid sequences with GLIPH2. Known CMV, EBV, HIV or tissue antigen associations were flagged by matching CDR3 amino acid sequences against VDJdb and McPAS-TCR. Pre-ART, post-ART and control groups were compared with Wilcoxon signed-rank tests and Holm-Bonferroni correction. As stored in TCRdb, this immuneACCESS dataset retains in-frame rearrangements with V and J assigned. A fraction of the clones does not appear; measured against another copy, unresolved V genes explain less than half of the discrepancy, and the remainder lacks a known reason. V, J and clone size are taken as reported in that table, and D and trimming were inferred from the DNA itself. This sample comprises about 16,000 clones, around 90% of them detected only once. Jointly, the top ten make up 9.5% to 15% of the sample.

Comment on this clone: Its antigen is not yet known. Base qualities are missing; no much larger clone stands one base away.

The chain is assembled from TRBV28 and TRBJ1-5; 10 central nucleotides agree with TRBD1. The sample consisted of unsorted PBMCs, taken 6.9 years after starting antiretroviral therapy. This TCR was sampled from a man aged 50 to 60 with HIV. The CDR3 reads as follows: CASSLGQGYQPQHF. The nucleotide sequence is given as TGTGCCAGCAGTTTGGGACAGGGGTATCAGCCCCAGCATTTT.